This T cell receptor (beta chain) was identified during a study of early T cells in non-severe SARS-CoV-2 infection. Whole-study context: Chains were not paired, and sequencing was done on bulk RNA from unsorted whole blood. Study findings and constraints: VDJdb-based matching was biased toward anti-spike CD8 responses and missed private and CD4 specificities.

Attachment of unique molecular identifiers to individual cDNA molecules was performed. Each CDR3 protein is one row after TCRdb ran MiXCR on the 5' RACE reads. The repertoire holds roughly 77,000 distinct CDR3 sequences, with around 10% as singletons. This clonotype was picked up a small number of times. Its antigen remains unknown. Trimming took 5 bases from V and 4 from J; bases not matched to a gene: 8. CDR1 LNHDA and CDR2 SQIVND come from the germline V gene (reference sequence). The CDR3 totals 15 residues. What was sequenced was whole blood. This receptor was obtained from an adult who was a healthcare worker with PCR-confirmed SARS-CoV-2 infection or an uninfected control (not recorded which). The J gene is TRBJ2-7, the V gene TRBV19, with 10 bases matching TRBD1. CDR3 loop: CASSAGQGRMYEQYF. The CDR3 DNA reads TGTGCCAGTAGTGCGGGACAGGGGCGTATGTACGAGCAGTACTTC. Complete variable domain (other parts from reference TRBV19 and TRBJ2-7): DGGITQSPKYLFRKEGQNVTLSCEQNLNHDAMYWYRQDPGQGLRLIYYSQIVNDFQKGDIAEGYSVSREKKESFPLTVTSAQKNPTAFYLCASSAGQGRMYEQYFGPGTRLTVT.